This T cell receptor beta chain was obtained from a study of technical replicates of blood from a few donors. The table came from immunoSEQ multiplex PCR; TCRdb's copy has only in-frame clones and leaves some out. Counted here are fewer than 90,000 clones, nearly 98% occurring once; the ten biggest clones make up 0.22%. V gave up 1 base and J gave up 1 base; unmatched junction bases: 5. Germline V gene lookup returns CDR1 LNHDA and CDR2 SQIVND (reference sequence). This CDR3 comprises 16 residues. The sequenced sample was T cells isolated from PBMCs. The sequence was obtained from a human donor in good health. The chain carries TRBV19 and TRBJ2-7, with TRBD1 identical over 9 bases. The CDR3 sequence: CASSIGGQGSSYEQYF. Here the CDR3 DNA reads TGTGCCAGTAGTATAGGGGGACAGGGTTCGTCCTACGAGCAGTACTTC.